This record covers a single T cell receptor beta chain. Its antigen is still unknown. V lost 7 bases, J lost 6 bases, and 16 bases lay in between. The CDR3 extends over 13 amino acids. The germline CDR1 and CDR2 sequences are MNHEY and SMNVEV (reference sequence). The record originates from a study of shared clonotypes between healthy human individuals. Study-wide points: Among donors, the sharing of clonotypes was expected to be influenced by sequencing depth. Generation probabilities of non-shared clonotypes were lower (relative to those shared by all four donors). Naive subsets usually exceeded memory subsets in estimated richness.

This table comes from immunoSEQ multiplex PCR, and its TCRdb copy is limited to in-frame clones, with some not included. The sample consists of 300,000 to 400,000 clones, 80% to 90% of them appearing once. The chain uses TRBV27 and TRBJ2-7, with D possibly matching TRBD2 (5 bases). This receptor was obtained from a man between 18 and 29 years old in good health. Input material: memory CD8+ T cells sorted from blood. Subset indicated: CD45RO+ cells pooled with CCR7-negative TemRA cells. The CDR3 protein is CASKSGAVSEQYF. CDR3 coding DNA: TGTGCCAGCAAATCCGGAGCGGTGAGCGAGCAGTACTTC.